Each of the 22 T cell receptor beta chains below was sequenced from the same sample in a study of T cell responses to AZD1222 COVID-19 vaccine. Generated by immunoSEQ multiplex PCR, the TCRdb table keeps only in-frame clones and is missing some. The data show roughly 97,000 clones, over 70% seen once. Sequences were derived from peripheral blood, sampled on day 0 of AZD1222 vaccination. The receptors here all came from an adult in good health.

CDR3 sequence: CASSVDGRSAYEQYF. In DNA form, the CDR3 reads TGTGCCAGCAGCGTAGATGGGCGGAGCGCCTACGAGCAGTACTTC. This chain links TRBV9 with TRBJ2-7; D unresolved. Per germline, CDR1 SGDLS and CDR2 YYNGEE. This CDR3 comprises 15 residues. V was clipped by 0 bases and J by 2 bases, with 12 bases between them.

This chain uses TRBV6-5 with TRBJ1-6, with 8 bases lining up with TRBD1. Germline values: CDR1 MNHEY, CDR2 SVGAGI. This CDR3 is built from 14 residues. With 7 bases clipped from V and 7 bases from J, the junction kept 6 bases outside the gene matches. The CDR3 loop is CASKTGTGNSPLHF. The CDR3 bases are TGTGCCAGCAAAACCGGGACAGGAAATTCACCCCTCCACTTT.

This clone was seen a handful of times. This CDR3 reads CASSLRDRNSPLHF. DNA for the CDR3: TGTGCCAGCAGCTTGAGGGACAGAAATTCACCCCTCCACTTT. The rearrangement uses TRBV5-6 and TRBJ1-6; 7 positions agree with TRBD1. The CDR3 length is 14 residues. The V segment lost 1 base and the J segment 7 bases; nucleotides outside the gene matches: 2. The germline gives CDR1 SGHDT, CDR2 YYEEEE. Based on the CDR3 plus reference TRBV5-6 and TRBJ1-6, the full variable domain is DAGVTQSPTHLIKTRGQQVTLRCSPKSGHDTVSWYQQALGQGPQFIFQYYEEEERQRGNFPDRFSGHQFPNYSSELNVNALLLGDSALYLCASSLRDRNSPLHFGNGTRLTVT.

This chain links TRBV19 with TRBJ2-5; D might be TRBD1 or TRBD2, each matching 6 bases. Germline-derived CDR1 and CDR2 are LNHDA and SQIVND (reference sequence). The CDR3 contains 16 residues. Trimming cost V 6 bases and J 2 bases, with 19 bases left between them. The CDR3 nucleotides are TGTGCCAGTAGAGGGGCGGTAGGGGGGAAGCAAGAGACCCAGTACTTC. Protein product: CASRGAVGGKQETQYF.

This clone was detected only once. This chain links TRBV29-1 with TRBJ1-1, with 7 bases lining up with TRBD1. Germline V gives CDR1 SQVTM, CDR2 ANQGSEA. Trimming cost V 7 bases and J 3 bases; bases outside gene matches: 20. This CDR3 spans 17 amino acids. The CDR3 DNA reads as TGCAGCGGCACTTACAGGGGCGGCGGGGGGAAGGACACTGAAGCTTTCTTT. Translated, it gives CSGTYRGGGGKDTEAFF. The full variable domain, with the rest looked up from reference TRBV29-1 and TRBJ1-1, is SAVISQKPSRDICQRGTSLTIQCQVDSQVTMMFWYRQQPGQSLTLIATANQGSEATYESGFVIDKFPISRPNLTFSTLTVSNMSPEDSSIYLCSGTYRGGGGKDTEAFFGQGTRLTVV.

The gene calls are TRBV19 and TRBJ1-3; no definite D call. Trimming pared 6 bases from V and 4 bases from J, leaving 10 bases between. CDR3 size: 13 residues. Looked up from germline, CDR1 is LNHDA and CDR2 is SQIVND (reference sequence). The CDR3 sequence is CASSETRGNTIYF. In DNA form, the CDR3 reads TGTGCCAGTAGCGAGACCCGGGGAAACACCATATATTTT. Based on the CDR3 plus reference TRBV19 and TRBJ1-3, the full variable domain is DGGITQSPKYLFRKEGQNVTLSCEQNLNHDAMYWYRQDPGQGLRLIYYSQIVNDFQKGDIAEGYSVSREKKESFPLTVTSAQKNPTAFYLCASSETRGNTIYFGEGSWLTVV.

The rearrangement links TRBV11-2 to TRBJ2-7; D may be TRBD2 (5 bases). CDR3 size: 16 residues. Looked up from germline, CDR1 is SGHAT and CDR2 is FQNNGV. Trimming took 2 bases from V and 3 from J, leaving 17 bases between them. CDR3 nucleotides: TGTGCCAGCAGCTTAAGCGGAGGAGAGGGATTCTACGAGCAGTACTTC. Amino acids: CASSLSGGEGFYEQYF.

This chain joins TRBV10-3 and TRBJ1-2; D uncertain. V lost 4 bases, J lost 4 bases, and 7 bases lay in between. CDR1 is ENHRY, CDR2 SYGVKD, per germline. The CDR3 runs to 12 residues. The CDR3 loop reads CAISGGSYGYTF. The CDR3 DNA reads TGTGCCATCAGTGGGGGTTCCTATGGCTACACCTTC.

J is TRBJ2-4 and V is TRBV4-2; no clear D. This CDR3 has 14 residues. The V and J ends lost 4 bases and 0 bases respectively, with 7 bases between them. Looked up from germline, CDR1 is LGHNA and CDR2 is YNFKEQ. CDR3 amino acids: CASSPELAKNIQYF. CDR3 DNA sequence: TGTGCCAGCAGCCCCGAACTAGCCAAAAACATTCAGTACTTC.

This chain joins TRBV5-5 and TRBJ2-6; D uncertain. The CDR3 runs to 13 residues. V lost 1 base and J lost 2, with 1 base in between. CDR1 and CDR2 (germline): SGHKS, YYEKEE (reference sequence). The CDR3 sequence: CASSLPGANVLTF. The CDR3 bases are TGTGCCAGCAGCTTGCCTGGGGCCAACGTCCTGACTTTC. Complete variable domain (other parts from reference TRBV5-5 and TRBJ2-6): DAGVTQSPTHLIKTRGQQVTLRCSPISGHKSVSWYQQVLGQGPQFIFQYYEKEERGRGNFPDRFSARQFPNYSSELNVNALLLGDSALYLCASSLPGANVLTFGAGSRLTVL.

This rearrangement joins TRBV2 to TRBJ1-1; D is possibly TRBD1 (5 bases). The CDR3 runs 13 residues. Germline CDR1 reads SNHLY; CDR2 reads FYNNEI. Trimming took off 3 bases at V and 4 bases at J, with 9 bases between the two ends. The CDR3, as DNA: TGTGCCAGCAGTGATGGGGGGGTCACTGAAGCTTTCTTT. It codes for CASSDGGVTEAFF.

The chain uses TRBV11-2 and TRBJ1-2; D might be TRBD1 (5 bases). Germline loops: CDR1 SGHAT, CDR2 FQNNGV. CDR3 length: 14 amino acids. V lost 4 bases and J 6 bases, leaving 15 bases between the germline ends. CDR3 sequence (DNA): TGTGCCAGCAGCTCAGACAGTAGGTGGAATGGCTACACCTTC. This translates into CASSSDSRWNGYTF.

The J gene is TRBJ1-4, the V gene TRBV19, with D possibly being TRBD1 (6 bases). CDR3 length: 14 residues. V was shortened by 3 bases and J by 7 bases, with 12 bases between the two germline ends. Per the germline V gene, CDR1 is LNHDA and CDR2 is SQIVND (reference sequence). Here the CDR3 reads CASSILGGLEKLFF. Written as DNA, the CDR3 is TGTGCCAGTAGTATCCTCGGGGGGCTTGAAAAACTGTTTTTT. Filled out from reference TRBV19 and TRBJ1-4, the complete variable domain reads DGGITQSPKYLFRKEGQNVTLSCEQNLNHDAMYWYRQDPGQGLRLIYYSQIVNDFQKGDIAEGYSVSREKKESFPLTVTSAQKNPTAFYLCASSILGGLEKLFFGSGTQLSVL.

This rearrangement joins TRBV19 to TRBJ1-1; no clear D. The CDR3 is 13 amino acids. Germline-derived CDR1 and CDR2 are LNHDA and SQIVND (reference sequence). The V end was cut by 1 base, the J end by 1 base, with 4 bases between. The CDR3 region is CASSIGRNTEAFF. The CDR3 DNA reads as TGTGCCAGTAGTATAGGGAGGAACACTGAAGCTTTCTTT.

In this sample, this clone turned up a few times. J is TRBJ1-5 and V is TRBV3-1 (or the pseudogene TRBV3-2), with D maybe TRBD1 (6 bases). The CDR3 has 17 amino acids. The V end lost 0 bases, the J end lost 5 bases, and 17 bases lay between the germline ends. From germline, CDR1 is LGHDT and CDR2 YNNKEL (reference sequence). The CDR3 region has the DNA TGTGCCAGCAGCCAAGATCGGAAACAGGGACTCTATCAGCCCCAGCATTTT. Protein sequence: CASSQDRKQGLYQPQHF.

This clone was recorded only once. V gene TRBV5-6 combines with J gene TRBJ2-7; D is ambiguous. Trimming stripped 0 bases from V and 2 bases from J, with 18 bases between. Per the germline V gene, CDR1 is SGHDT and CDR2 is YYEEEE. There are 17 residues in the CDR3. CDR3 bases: TGTGCCAGCAGCTTGGTGGGTTTTTCCTCTTCCCCCTACGAGCAGTACTTC. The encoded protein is CASSLVGFSSSPYEQYF.

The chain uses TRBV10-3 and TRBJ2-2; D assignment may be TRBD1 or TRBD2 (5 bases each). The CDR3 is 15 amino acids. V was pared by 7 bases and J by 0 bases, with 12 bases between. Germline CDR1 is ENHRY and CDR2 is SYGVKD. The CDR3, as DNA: TGTGCCATCACGGGGCGACAGACGAACACCGGGGAGCTGTTTTTT. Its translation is CAITGRQTNTGELFF.

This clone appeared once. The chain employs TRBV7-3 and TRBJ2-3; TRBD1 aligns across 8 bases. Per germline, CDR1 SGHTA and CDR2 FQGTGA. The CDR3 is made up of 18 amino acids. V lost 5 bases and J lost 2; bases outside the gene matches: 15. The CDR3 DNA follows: TGTGCCAGCAGCCATAGGCCGGGGCAGGGGGCCTACACAGATACGCAGTATTTT. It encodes CASSHRPGQGAYTDTQYF.

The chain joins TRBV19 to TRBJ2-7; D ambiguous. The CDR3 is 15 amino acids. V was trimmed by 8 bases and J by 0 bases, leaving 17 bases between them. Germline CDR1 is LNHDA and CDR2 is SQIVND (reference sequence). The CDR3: CASRFSTVRSYEQYF. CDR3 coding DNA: TGTGCCAGTCGATTTTCTACGGTCCGCTCCTACGAGCAGTACTTC.

The DNA for the CDR3 is TGTGCCAGCAGCTCTCGACGGACAGTCGGCACAGATACGCAGTATTTT. Translating it yields CASSSRRTVGTDTQYF. The V call is TRBV11-2, the J call TRBJ2-3; D possibly corresponds to TRBD1 (6 bases). CDR3 size: 16 residues. CDR1 SGHAT and CDR2 FQNNGV come from the germline V gene. V lost 4 bases, J lost 1 base, and 15 bases lay in between.

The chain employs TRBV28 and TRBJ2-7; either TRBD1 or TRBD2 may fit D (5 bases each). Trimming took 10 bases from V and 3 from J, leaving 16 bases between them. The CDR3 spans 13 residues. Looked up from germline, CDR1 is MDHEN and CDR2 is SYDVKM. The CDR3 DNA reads TGTGCCACCCTAAAGGGACCGGACTACGAGCAGTACTTC. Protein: CATLKGPDYEQYF.

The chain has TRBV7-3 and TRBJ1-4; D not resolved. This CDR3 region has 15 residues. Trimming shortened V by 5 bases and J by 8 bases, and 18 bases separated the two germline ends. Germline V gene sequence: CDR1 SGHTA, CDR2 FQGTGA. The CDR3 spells CASSPTGGSGEKLFF. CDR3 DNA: TGTGCCAGCAGCCCCACTGGAGGGAGTGGGGAAAAACTGTTTTTT.